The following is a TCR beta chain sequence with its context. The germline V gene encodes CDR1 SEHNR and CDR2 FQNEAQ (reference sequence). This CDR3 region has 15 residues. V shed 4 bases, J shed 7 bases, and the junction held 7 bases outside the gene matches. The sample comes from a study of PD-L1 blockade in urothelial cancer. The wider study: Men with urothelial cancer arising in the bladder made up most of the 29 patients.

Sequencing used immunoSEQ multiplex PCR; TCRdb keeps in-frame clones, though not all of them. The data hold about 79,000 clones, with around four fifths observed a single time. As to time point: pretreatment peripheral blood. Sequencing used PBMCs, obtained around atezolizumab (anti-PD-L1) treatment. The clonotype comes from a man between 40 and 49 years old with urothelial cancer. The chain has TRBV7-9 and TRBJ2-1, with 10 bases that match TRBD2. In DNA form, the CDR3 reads TGTGCCAGCAGCTCGACTAGCGGGTTAGGTAATGAGCAGTTCTTC. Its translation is CASSSTSGLGNEQFF. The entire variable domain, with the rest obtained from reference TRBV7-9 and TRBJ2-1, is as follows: DTGVSQNPRHKITKRGQNVTFRCDPISEHNRLYWYRQTLGQGPEFLTYFQNEAQLEKSRLLSDRFSAERPKGSFSTLEIQRTEQGDSAMYLCASSSTSGLGNEQFFGPGTRLTVL.